Following are 23 T cell receptor beta chains from one sample sequenced in a study of CD8 T cells in ankylosing spondylitis. Study results and limitations: Several highly homologous variants formed a TCR beta motif that appeared characteristic of ankylosing spondylitis blood.

These receptors have no identified antigens. TCRdb re-called the 5' RACE reads through MiXCR, storing one row per CDR3 protein. Of approximately 400,000 distinct CDR3 sequences listed, 15% to 20% are singletons. The sequencing sample was made of blood, either unsorted or a sorted T cell fraction (not recorded which). Receptors originate from a male donor with ankylosing spondylitis.

This clonotype was counted a few times. J is TRBJ2-3 and V is TRBV12-3 or TRBV12-4, with 12 bases lining up with TRBD2. CDR3 length equals 16 residues. The V and J ends lost 6 bases and 3 bases, in that order; junction bases with no gene match: 7. In nucleotides, the CDR3 is TGTGCCAGCAGCCGGACTAGCGGGATTGGGACAGATACGCAGTATTTT. This sequence encodes CASSRTSGIGTDTQYF.

The chain recombines TRBV7-2 with TRBJ2-2, with D uncertain. Germline CDR1 SGHTA, CDR2 FQGNSA. The CDR3 consists of 13 residues. V was cut by 6 bases and J by 4 bases, with 9 bases left in between. The CDR3 loop reads CASSPHRTGELFF. CDR3 DNA sequence: TGTGCCAGCAGTCCCCACCGCACCGGGGAGCTGTTTTTT. Combining the CDR3 with reference TRBV7-2 and TRBJ2-2 gives the whole variable domain GAGVSQSPSNKVTEKGKDVELRCDPISGHTALYWYRQSLGQGLEFLIYFQGNSAPDKSGLPSDRFSAERTGGSVSTLTIQRTQQEDSAVYLCASSPHRTGELFFGEGSRLTVL.

V and J are TRBV7-2 and TRBJ2-5; 11 nucleotides align to TRBD2. The length of the CDR3 is 16 residues. The V segment lost 4 bases and the J segment 2 bases; nucleotides outside the gene matches: 6. In germline, CDR1 is SGHTA, CDR2 FQGNSA. The CDR3 DNA reads as TGTGCCAGCAGCTCACGGACTAGCGGGTTACAAGAGACCCAGTACTTC. It specifies CASSSRTSGLQETQYF.

This clonotype was seen only a few times. The V gene is TRBV3-1, the J gene TRBJ1-4, with D possibly being TRBD1 (5 bases). Per the germline V gene, CDR1 is LGHDT and CDR2 is YNNKEL (reference sequence). The CDR3 contains 16 residues. V lost 0 bases and J lost 6, with 14 bases in between. CDR3 sequence: CASSQEDLGGDEKLFF. The CDR3 nucleotides read TGTGCCAGCAGCCAAGAAGATCTGGGGGGTGATGAAAAACTGTTTTTT.

A few counts support this clonotype. The CDR3 DNA is TGTGCCAGTAGTATAGACCTCAGGGGTTCCTACAATGAGCAGTTCTTC. Translating gives CASSIDLRGSYNEQFF. The V and J genes are TRBV19 and TRBJ2-1; tentatively, D is TRBD1 (6 bases). The V gene lost 0 bases and the J gene lost 1 base, with 10 bases spanning the gap. The CDR3 is 16 residues long. Germline V gives CDR1 LNHDA, CDR2 SQIVND (reference sequence).

This clonotype showed up just a few times. The chain has TRBV28 and TRBJ1-6, with unresolved D. Germline V lookup: CDR1 MDHEN, CDR2 SYDVKM. Trimming cost V 2 bases and J 6 bases, with 8 bases left between them. CDR3 length equals 14 residues. The CDR3 is CASSLGGTNSPLHF. The CDR3 nucleotides read TGTGCCAGCAGTTTAGGTGGCACTAATTCACCCCTCCACTTT.

This clonotype was found a few times. The CDR3 nucleotides are TGTGCCAGCAGCCATTTGGTAAGGGGTGAAGCTTTCTTT. This codes for CASSHLVRGEAFF. V usage is TRBV3-1 and J usage is TRBJ1-1, with D perhaps TRBD1 (5 bases). V was cut by 3 bases and J by 7 bases, with 12 bases left in between. CDR1 is LGHDT, CDR2 YNNKEL, per germline (reference sequence). The CDR3 contains 13 residues.

A few counts support this clonotype. The chain combines TRBV7-2 with TRBJ2-1; the match to TRBD1 covers 9 bases. Germline CDR1 is SGHTA and CDR2 is FQGNSA. With 4 bases clipped from V and 6 bases from J, the junction kept 4 bases outside the gene matches. This CDR3 is 14 amino acids long. The CDR3 spells CASSSRQGGNEQFF. As DNA, the CDR3 is TGTGCCAGCAGCTCCCGACAGGGGGGCAATGAGCAGTTCTTC.

This clonotype was detected a few times. The chain carries TRBV5-6 and TRBJ1-5, with D possibly matching TRBD1 (5 bases). CDR1 SGHDT and CDR2 YYEEEE come from the germline V gene. There are 15 residues in the CDR3. V gave up 1 base and J gave up 4 bases, with 12 bases separating them. Here the CDR3 reads CASSLRGTVNQPQHF. Here the CDR3 DNA reads TGTGCCAGCAGCTTGCGCGGGACGGTTAATCAGCCCCAGCATTTT.

J is TRBJ1-4 and V is TRBV5-1; TRBD1 matches at 8 bases. Germline V gene sequence: CDR1 SGHRS, CDR2 YFSETQ. The CDR3 extends over 17 amino acids. V lost 0 bases and J lost 0; bases outside the gene matches: 4. This CDR3 reads CASSLAPGGATNEKLFF. CDR3 sequence (DNA): TGCGCCAGCAGCTTGGCGCCAGGGGGCGCAACTAATGAAAAACTGTTTTTT.

This clonotype was counted between two and nine times. This rearrangement joins TRBV3-1 to TRBJ1-4; a weak D match, TRBD1 (6 bases). Germline V gene sequence: CDR1 LGHDT, CDR2 YNNKEL (reference sequence). CDR3 length: 14 amino acids. V shed 0 bases and J shed 8 bases, with 10 bases lying between them. The CDR3 region has the DNA TGTGCCAGCAGCCAAGAGGGGGCAGGAGAAAAACTGTTTTTT. As protein: CASSQEGAGEKLFF.

This clonotype has at least ten counts. The chain joins TRBV2 to TRBJ1-5; D gene ambiguous. This CDR3 is built from 15 residues. Germline V gene sequence: CDR1 SNHLY, CDR2 FYNNEI. V was cut by 5 bases and J by 2 bases, with 13 bases left in between. In DNA, the CDR3 is TGTGCCAGCAGTCGTCTTAACACCGGCAATCAGCCCCAGCATTTT. It translates to CASSRLNTGNQPQHF.

This sequence joins TRBV20-1 and TRBJ1-1; 8 bases are a match to TRBD1. The CDR3 is made up of 15 amino acids. Germline assignment: CDR1 DFQATT and CDR2 SNEGSKA (reference sequence). J was trimmed by 3 bases and V by 0 bases; bases with no gene match: 6. The CDR3 bases are TGCAGTGCTAGAGATCTACAGGGGGGATACACTGAAGCTTTCTTT. Translation: CSARDLQGGYTEAFF.

The V and J genes are TRBV30 and TRBJ1-3, with unresolved D. Trimming pared 2 bases from V and 0 bases from J, leaving 5 bases between. CDR1 and CDR2 from the germline V gene are GTSNPN and SVGIG (reference sequence). CDR3 length equals 13 residues. The CDR3 region has the DNA TGTGCCTGGAGTTCCGGCTCTGGAAACACCATATATTTT. Protein: CAWSSGSGNTIYF.

This clonotype has just a few counts. The chain recombines TRBV4-2 with TRBJ2-7; possible D gene TRBD1, 6 bases. Germline values: CDR1 LGHNA, CDR2 YNFKEQ. With 4 bases removed from V and 6 bases from J, the gap between germline ends came to 13 bases. The CDR3 runs to 13 residues. CDR3 residues: CASSPQQGSEQYF. In nucleotides, the CDR3 is TGTGCCAGCAGCCCGCAACAGGGTTCCGAGCAGTACTTC.

The chain recombines TRBV5-5 with TRBJ1-2; D remains unclear. Germline CDR1 SGHKS, CDR2 YYEKEE (reference sequence). Between the trimmed V and J ends, which lost 2 bases and 2 bases, there was a span of 10 bases. The CDR3 totals 14 residues. The chain's CDR3 is CASSLAWGNYGYTF. The CDR3, as DNA: TGTGCCAGCAGCTTAGCGTGGGGAAACTATGGCTACACCTTC.

This clonotype was picked up a small number of times. This sequence joins TRBV4-1 and TRBJ2-7, with D maybe TRBD1 (5 bases). Germline-derived CDR1 and CDR2 are MGHRA and YSYEKL. CDR3 length equals 15 residues. V gave up 3 bases and J gave up 3 bases, with 15 bases separating them. CDR3 bases: TGCGCCAGCAGCCATCCCTTTCCCGACAGCTACGAGCAGTACTTC. Translating it yields CASSHPFPDSYEQYF.

This clonotype has a handful of counts. The chain is built from TRBV11-3 and TRBJ2-1; D may be TRBD1 (5 bases). V lost 5 bases and J lost 4, with 9 bases in between. The CDR3 totals 13 residues. Germline CDR1 SGHNT, CDR2 YENEEA. In nucleotides, the CDR3 is TGTGCCAGCAGCGACAGAAGGTACAATGAGCAGTTCTTC. Its translation: CASSDRRYNEQFF.

V and J are TRBV5-1 and TRBJ2-1, with 8 bases aligning to TRBD2. V lost 4 bases, J lost 9 bases, and 12 bases stayed unmatched. The V gene's germline CDR1 is SGHRS and CDR2 YFSETQ. The CDR3 is 15 residues long. The CDR3 protein is CASSRGTSALGEQFF. The CDR3 nucleotides read TGCGCCAGCAGCCGGGGGACTAGTGCGTTAGGTGAGCAGTTCTTC.

This clonotype occurred a few times. This chain joins TRBV6-1 and TRBJ1-6; 10 bases line up with TRBD1. CDR1 is MNHNS, CDR2 SASEGT, per germline. This CDR3 is 15 amino acids long. Trimming took 5 bases from V and 10 from J; bases not matched to a gene: 8. The CDR3 loop reads CASSRQGARVSPLHF. Written as DNA, the CDR3 is TGTGCCAGCAGTCGACAGGGGGCTAGGGTATCACCCCTCCACTTT.

The rearrangement joins TRBV27 to TRBJ2-1; TRBD2 aligns across 15 bases. The V and J ends lost 5 bases and 6 bases, in that order; junction bases with no gene match: 5. This CDR3 spans 16 amino acids. CDR1 and CDR2 (germline): MNHEY, SMNVEV (reference sequence). CDR3 amino acids: CASSTRTSGRANEQFF. The CDR3 coding sequence is TGTGCCAGCAGTACGCGGACTAGCGGGAGGGCCAATGAGCAGTTCTTC.

The sample holds many counts of this clonotype. This chain connects TRBV12-3 or TRBV12-4 to TRBJ2-2, with D unresolved. This CDR3 has 11 amino acids. Trimming cost V 8 bases and J 3 bases, with 4 bases left between them. The CDR3 bases are TGTGCCAGCGCGGACACCGGGGAGCTGTTTTTT. Protein product: CASADTGELFF.

This clonotype has more than one count but fewer than ten. The chain uses TRBV5-1 and TRBJ2-3, with D possibly TRBD1 on 5 matching bases. The CDR3 runs 15 residues. The V gene's germline CDR1 is SGHRS and CDR2 YFSETQ. V was clipped by 0 bases and J by 5 bases, with 13 bases between them. The DNA of the CDR3 is TGCGCCAGCAGCTTGGACGATCTAGGGGTAGATACGCAGTATTTT. Amino acid sequence: CASSLDDLGVDTQYF.